This TCR beta chain came from a study of identifying expanded T cells in peripheral blood. This clone was detected a few times. Some clones are missing from TCRdb's copy, which holds only in-frame ones; the method was immunoSEQ multiplex PCR. Of about 90,000 clones in the sample, about 85% are singletons; the top ten hold around 4.5%. The CDR3 totals 16 residues. Trimming shortened V by 1 base and J by 4 bases, and 11 bases separated the two germline ends. No infections or other immune events were documented during collection. Input material: blood. This receptor was identified in a person aged 18 to 75 in good health. The chain joins TRBV23-1 to TRBJ2-6; D unresolved. TRBV23-1 is an ORF, and what it does is uncertain. DNA of the CDR3: TGCGCCAGCAGTCAATGGTGGGTGGGCGGGGCCAACGTCCTGACTTTC. Translating gives CASSQWWVGGANVLTF.